This T cell receptor (beta chain) comes out of a study of shared clonotypes between healthy human individuals. Findings and limits, study-wide: In having few donors, the study represented limited genetic and exposure-history diversity.

CDR1 is SEHNR and CDR2 is FQNEAQ in the germline V gene (reference sequence). The CDR3 has 13 amino acids. The ends were cut back, 3 bases at V and 1 base at J, with 4 bases in the middle. Samples underwent the assay at deep level. Original processing methods: Junction-only sequences produced by ImmunoSEQ had no quality scores, so filtering differed. Sequencing used immunoSEQ multiplex PCR; TCRdb keeps in-frame clones, though not all of them. The DNA gave D and trimming, while V, J and clone size come from that table. The sample yields about 460,000 clones, roughly three quarters seen once. This clone was found a few times. The antigen remains unidentified. Each sample came from a Caucasian adult donor living in Nashville, Tennessee.

The chain recombines TRBV7-9 with TRBJ2-1; D uncertain. The receptor was isolated from a woman between 40 and 55 years old in good health. Some clones in this sample may be carry-over from other donors' samples. Material for sequencing was PBMCs. CDR3 loop: CASSFLSYNEQFF. The CDR3 DNA follows: TGTGCCAGCAGCTTCCTGTCCTACAATGAGCAGTTCTTC.